These T cell receptor beta chains were read from a single sample in a study of CD8+ T cells in alopecia areata. Some clones are missing from TCRdb's copy, which holds only in-frame ones; the method was immunoSEQ multiplex PCR. Of more than 200,000 clones in the sample, roughly three fifths are singletons; the top ten hold 1% to 1.5%. The sequenced sample was CD4+ T cells sorted from blood, obtained at approximately week 44, from a patient treated with tofacitinib. These receptor sequences come from a human donor with alopecia areata. CDR3s include the opening cysteine and the closing phenylalanine or tryptophan. A D gene is named only where the DNA matches it firmly. Rows give clone size only sometimes, using once, few, many, or a class for an expanded clone.

cdr3_nt cdr3_aa j_call d_call clone_size v_call
TGTGCCAGCAGTTCCAAAGGGTGGGGACACTTTTTT CASSSKGWGHFF TRBJ1-4 NA once TRBV6-5
TGTGCCAGCAGCCGGGGGGCTAGCGGGGGAGAGCAGTTCTTC CASSRGASGGEQFF TRBJ2-1 TRBD2 NA TRBV2
TGCGCCAGCAGCTTCGCGCAGGGTGAGGGCTACACCTTC CASSFAQGEGYTF TRBJ1-2 NA NA TRBV5-1
TGTGCCAGCAGGGCGGGACAGGTTAGCAATCAGCCCCAGCATTTT CASRAGQVSNQPQHF TRBJ1-5 TRBD1 few TRBV2
TGTGCCAGCAGGTTGTCCGCTGAAGCTTTCTTT CASRLSAEAFF TRBJ1-1 NA NA TRBV25-1
TGCAGCGTTGAACGACGAACAGAAGGGGATGGCTACACCTTC CSVERRTEGDGYTF TRBJ1-2 NA NA TRBV29-1
TGTGCCAGCAGCCTTCCGGACTCCCACAATGAGCAGTTCTTC CASSLPDSHNEQFF TRBJ2-1 NA NA TRBV7-2
TGTGCCAGCCTCGAGGGCGGGGAGCTGTTTTTT CASLEGGELFF TRBJ2-2 NA NA TRBV6-5
TGTGCCAGTAGTATACGACAGGGGGCGCCTAGCACAGATACGCAGTATTTT CASSIRQGAPSTDTQYF TRBJ2-3 TRBD1 NA TRBV19
TGTGCCAGCAGCTTAGGAGGGAGCCTCTATGGCTACACCTTC CASSLGGSLYGYTF TRBJ1-2 NA NA TRBV7-2
TGCAGCGTTGAAGGAGGGGTACAGGGGAACTATGGCTACACCTTC CSVEGGVQGNYGYTF TRBJ1-2 TRBD1 few TRBV29-1
TGCGCCAGCAGCTCAAATGGAGTTGGTGAGCAGTTCTTC CASSSNGVGEQFF TRBJ2-1 NA few TRBV5-1
TGTGCCAGCAGCCCATACCTCCTAGCGGGGCGATCCTACGAGCAGTACTTC CASSPYLLAGRSYEQYF TRBJ2-7 TRBD2 NA TRBV7-2
TGTGCCAGCAGCAGGGGCGATCAGAACATTCAGTACTTC CASSRGDQNIQYF TRBJ2-4 NA NA TRBV25-1
TGTGCCAGCAGTACGCTAGCGGGGAGCTACAATGAGCAGTTCTTC CASSTLAGSYNEQFF TRBJ2-1 TRBD2 NA TRBV2
TGCGCCAGCAGCCCGTCGACTAGGAAGTACTTC CASSPSTRKYF TRBJ2-4 NA NA TRBV10-2
TGCGCCAGCAGCTCTGTTGTCCCCGATTCACCCCTCCACTTT CASSSVVPDSPLHF TRBJ1-6 NA NA TRBV5-1
TGTGCCAGCAGCAGAACTAGCGGGGCGATCAATGAGCAGTTCTTC CASSRTSGAINEQFF TRBJ2-1 TRBD2 NA TRBV7-2
TGTGCCAGCAGCTTGGACCTGACCCGTCAAGGGTATCGTCAAGAGACCCAGTACTTC CASSLDLTRQGYRQETQYF TRBJ2-5 NA few TRBV7-2
TGTGCCAGCAGCCCGGGACTAGCGGGGGCAGATACGCAGTATTTT CASSPGLAGADTQYF TRBJ2-3 TRBD2 NA TRBV2
TGTGCCAGCGCTATAGCGGGGGGAGGAGATACGCAGTATTTT CASAIAGGGDTQYF TRBJ2-3 TRBD2 NA TRBV7-9
TGTGCCTGGATGGGACAGGGAATGGGGTATAATTCACCCCTCCACTTT CAWMGQGMGYNSPLHF TRBJ1-6 TRBD1 many TRBV30
TGCGCCAGCAGTGCAAGCGGGGGGGCGTTGGAGACCCAGTACTTC CASSASGGALETQYF TRBJ2-5 TRBD2 few TRBV10-2
TGTGCCAGCAGAACGGGGGGGCCTTTTGCCTACGAGCAGTACTTC CASRTGGPFAYEQYF TRBJ2-7 TRBD2 NA TRBV6-5
TGCAGCGTTGGAGGATCTGGCTACACCTTC CSVGGSGYTF TRBJ1-2 NA once TRBV29-1
TGTGCCAGCAGTAACCTTGGGGAAAAACTGTTTTTT CASSNLGEKLFF TRBJ1-4 NA NA TRBV6-5
TGTGCCTGGAGTGTAGGGGGGCCGGGAACTGAAGCTTTCTTT CAWSVGGPGTEAFF TRBJ1-1 NA NA TRBV30
TGCAGCGTTGAAGATCGTGGAGCTAGCGGGGGTGGTGGGGCCAACGTCCTGACTTTC CSVEDRGASGGGGANVLTF TRBJ2-6 TRBD2 NA TRBV29-1
TGTGCCAGTAGCAACGACAGGGGGCCAAGTCAGCCCCAGCATTTT CASSNDRGPSQPQHF TRBJ1-5 TRBD1 NA TRBV19
TGCAGTGCCGGACACGAGCAGTACTTC CSAGHEQYF TRBJ2-7 NA NA TRBV20-1
TGTGCCAGCAGCCAAGGGACAGGGGGAAACACTGAAGCTTTCTTT CASSQGTGGNTEAFF TRBJ1-1 TRBD1 few TRBV14
TGTGCCAGCGAGAGTAGCAATCAGCCCCAGCATTTT CASESSNQPQHF TRBJ1-5 NA NA TRBV6-6
TGTGCCAGCAGCCGCGGACTCTCCGGGGAGCTGTTTTTT CASSRGLSGELFF TRBJ2-2 NA NA TRBV7-3
TGCGCCAGCAGCCAAGATAGTCAGGGGGCCGGGGAGCTGTTTTTT CASSQDSQGAGELFF TRBJ2-2 TRBD1 NA TRBV4-3
TGCAGTGCTAGACCCGGACAGAAAGAGTACTTC CSARPGQKEYF TRBJ2-7 NA NA TRBV20-1
TGCGCCAGCAGCCGCGGGACCAGGGGAACTGAAGCTTTCTTT CASSRGTRGTEAFF TRBJ1-1 NA NA TRBV4-3